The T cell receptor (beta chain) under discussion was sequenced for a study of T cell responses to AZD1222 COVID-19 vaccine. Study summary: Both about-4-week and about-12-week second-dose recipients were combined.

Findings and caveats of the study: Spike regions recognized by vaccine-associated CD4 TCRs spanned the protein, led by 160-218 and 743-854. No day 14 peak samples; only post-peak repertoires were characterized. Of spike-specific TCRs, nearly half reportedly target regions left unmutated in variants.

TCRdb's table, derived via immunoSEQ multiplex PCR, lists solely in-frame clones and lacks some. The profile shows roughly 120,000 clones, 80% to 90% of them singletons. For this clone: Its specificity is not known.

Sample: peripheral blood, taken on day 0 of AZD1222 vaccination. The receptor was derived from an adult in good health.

In DNA, the CDR3 is TGTGCCAGCAGTCCTAATTACTCTATGCACAAAGTCGGGCACGTCCTGACTTTC. Amino acid sequence: CASSPNYSMHKVGHVLTF. The chain employs TRBV6-6 and TRBJ2-6; D not certain. CDR1 and CDR2 from the germline V gene are MNHNY and SVGAGI (reference sequence). The CDR3 extends over 18 amino acids. The ends were cut back, 5 bases at V and 11 bases at J, with 28 bases in the middle.